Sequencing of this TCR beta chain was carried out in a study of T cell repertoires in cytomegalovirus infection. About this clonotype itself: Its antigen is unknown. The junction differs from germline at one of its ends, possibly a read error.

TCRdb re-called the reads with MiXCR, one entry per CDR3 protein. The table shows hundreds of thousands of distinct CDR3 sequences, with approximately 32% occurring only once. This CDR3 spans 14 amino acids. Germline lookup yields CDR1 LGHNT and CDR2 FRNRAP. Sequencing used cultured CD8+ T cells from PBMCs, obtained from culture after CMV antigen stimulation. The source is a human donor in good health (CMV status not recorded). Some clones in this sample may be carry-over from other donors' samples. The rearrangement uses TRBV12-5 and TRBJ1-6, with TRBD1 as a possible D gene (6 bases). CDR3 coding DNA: TGTGCTGGTGGTTTGGGACAACTTAATTCACCCCTCCACTTT. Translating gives CAGGLGQLNSPLHF.